This T cell receptor (beta chain) was captured in a study of T cells in women clearing cervical HPV infection. Study observations and caveats: Repertoire richness, not evenness, was significantly elevated in CIN3+ cases versus controls.

Concerning this clone: Its specificity is unknown.

Method: immunoSEQ multiplex PCR; TCRdb's copy keeps in-frame clones and lacks some. The listing contains under 50,000 clones. This TCR derives from a woman aged 18 to 69 with a cervical HPV16 infection that either progressed to CIN3+ or cleared (not recorded which). Sample: blood buffy coat.

CDR3 sequence reads: CASSDRDNSPLHF. Partial CDR3 DNA: TGTGCCAGCAGTGACAGGGATAATTCACCC. The chain uses TRBV6-4 and TRBJ1-6; D gene unclear. The CDR3 end falls 3 residues outside the read, so it is completed with the germline J gene. The germline V gene has CDR1 MRHNA and CDR2 SNTAGT. This CDR3 has 13 amino acids. V was shortened by 2 bases and J by 5 bases, with 4 bases between the two germline ends.